Listed below are T cell receptor beta chains from one sample, sequenced in a study of blood T cell repertoires in COVID-19. Clones were read by immunoSEQ multiplex PCR, and TCRdb kept only the in-frame ones, dropping some. The sample has under 300,000 clones; 70% to 85% are singletons. Sequenced sample: peripheral blood. Receptor source: a woman of 80 years or more with active or convalescent COVID-19. CDR3s include the opening cysteine and the closing phenylalanine or tryptophan. A D gene is named only where the DNA matches it firmly. Some rows mark clone size as missing; the rest say once, few, many or name a class of expanded clone.

j_gene	abundance	d_gene	v_gene	CDR3nt	CDR3aa
TRBJ1-3	NA	NA	TRBV7-9	TGTGCCAGCAGCGCCTGGGCCAACTCTGGAAACACCATATATTTT	CASSAWANSGNTIYF
TRBJ1-4	NA	NA	TRBV11-3	TGTGCCAGCAGCTTAGAAGGCCCAGGGTCAGGTCATGAAAAACTGTTTTTT	CASSLEGPGSGHEKLFF
TRBJ2-3	NA	TRBD1	TRBV7-9	TGTGCCAGCACCCGACAGGGTGATGTGTTGTATTTT	CASTRQGDVLYF
TRBJ1-2	NA	TRBD1	TRBV2	TGTGCCAGCAGCCCCGGACAGGGGGCTTTTAATGGCTACACCTTC	CASSPGQGAFNGYTF
TRBJ1-2	NA	NA	TRBV5-8	TGTGCCAGCAGCTTTCTTGCGGGGCCAGGCTACACCTTC	CASSFLAGPGYTF
TRBJ1-2	few	NA	TRBV30	TGTGCCTGGGTAGGAGGACCGTCGAGGGGCTACACCTTC	CAWVGGPSRGYTF
TRBJ2-1	NA	TRBD2	TRBV5-4	TGTGCCAGCAGCTCCCCGGGACTAGCCTATGAGCAGTTCTTC	CASSSPGLAYEQFF
TRBJ1-3	NA	TRBD1	TRBV10-2	TGCGCCAGCAGAAAGGAGGGGGCAAGAGGAAACACCATATATTTT	CASRKEGARGNTIYF
TRBJ2-2	NA	NA	TRBV3-1/TRBV3-2	TGTGCCAGCAGCCAACCCAACCAGGGCACCGGGGAGCTGTTTTTT	CASSQPNQGTGELFF
TRBJ1-2	NA	TRBD1	TRBV3-1/TRBV3-2	TGTGCCAGCAGCTCCACAGGGGGCGGGTATGGCTACACCTTC	CASSSTGGGYGYTF
TRBJ2-3	once	TRBD2	TRBV11-2	TGTGCCAGCAGCTTAAGCTTGCGGGAGGGAGGAACAGATACGCAGTATTTT	CASSLSLREGGTDTQYF
TRBJ1-1	NA	NA	TRBV4-2	TGTGCCAGCAGCCAAGGTTTCCTAGTGAACACTGAAGCTTTCTTT	CASSQGFLVNTEAFF
TRBJ2-3	NA	NA	TRBV29-1	TGCAGCGCAGGGGCGAGTGGGACTGGCACAGATACGCAGTATTTT	CSAGASGTGTDTQYF
TRBJ1-2	NA	TRBD1	TRBV19	TGTGCCAGTAGTCCGGGGGACAGCTTTAACTATGGCTACACCTTC	CASSPGDSFNYGYTF
TRBJ2-5	NA	TRBD1	TRBV30	TGTGCCTCCTTAGGGACAGGGAAGACCCAGTACTTC	CASLGTGKTQYF
TRBJ1-1	NA	NA	TRBV2	TGTGCCAGCAGTCTCGACAGAACTGAAGCTTTCTTT	CASSLDRTEAFF
TRBJ1-2	NA	TRBD1	TRBV5-6	TGTGCCAGCAGCCATGGACAGGACTATGGCTACACCTTC	CASSHGQDYGYTF
TRBJ2-2	NA	TRBD1	TRBV11-3	TGTGCCAGCAGCGGCGTCGGGACAGGGGGCTCTGGGGAGCTGTTTTTT	CASSGVGTGGSGELFF
TRBJ2-7	NA	NA	TRBV7-9	TGTGCCAGCAGCTTAGCGTACCAGGGCCACGAGCAGTACTTC	CASSLAYQGHEQYF
TRBJ2-7	NA	NA	TRBV11-2	TGTGCCAGCAGCCCACATTACGAGCAGTACTTC	CASSPHYEQYF
TRBJ2-1	many	TRBD1	TRBV10-1	TGCGCCAGCAGTGAGTCGGAGGCAGGGGGCCATGAGCAGTTCTTC	CASSESEAGGHEQFF
TRBJ2-2	NA	TRBD1	TRBV5-4	TGTGCCAGCAGCTCCCGGGACAGGGGGCGCACCGGGGAGCTGTTTTTT	CASSSRDRGRTGELFF
TRBJ2-3	NA	TRBD2	TRBV9	TGTGCCAGCAGCGTAGCGGGGGGGCAGGCAGATACGCAGTATTTT	CASSVAGGQADTQYF
TRBJ2-3	NA	NA	TRBV12-3/TRBV12-4	TGTGCCAGCAGTTTTCGCGGTGGGAGTACGCAGTATTTT	CASSFRGGSTQYF
TRBJ2-1	NA	NA	TRBV9	TGTGCCAGCAGCGACTCTCCAAGTCCCGAGGATGAGCAGTTCTTC	CASSDSPSPEDEQFF
TRBJ2-2	NA	TRBD1	TRBV25-1	TGTGCCAGCAGTCCCTCTACAGGGGTTTTGCGGGCCGGGGAGCTGTTTTTT	CASSPSTGVLRAGELFF
TRBJ1-6	NA	NA	TRBV9	TGTGCCAGCAGCTCCCAGGGTCTCAATTCACCCCTCCACTTT	CASSSQGLNSPLHF
TRBJ1-1	NA	NA	TRBV2	TGTGCCAGCAGTGAACAGGGGCAGAACACTGAAGCTTTCTTT	CASSEQGQNTEAFF
TRBJ1-1	NA	NA	TRBV30	TGTGCCTGGAGTCGGGGGGGGTTGAACACTGAAGCTTTCTTT	CAWSRGGLNTEAFF
TRBJ2-1	NA	TRBD1	TRBV7-2	TGTGCCAGCAGCTTTAGCGGACAGGGGTTCTATGAGCAGTTCTTC	CASSFSGQGFYEQFF
TRBJ2-5	NA	TRBD2	TRBV28	TGTGCCAGCAGTAGAACCCGGGGGGGGGTACGAGAGACCCAGTACTTC	CASSRTRGGVRETQYF
TRBJ1-6	NA	TRBD1	TRBV5-1	TGCGCCAGCAGCTTCCAGGGGGCGAGAGAATCACCCCTCCACTTT	CASSFQGARESPLHF
TRBJ2-5	NA	NA	TRBV2	TGTGCCAGCAGTGAAGAAGTACTCGGGACCCAGTACTTC	CASSEEVLGTQYF
TRBJ2-4	NA	NA	TRBV28	TGTGCCAGCGAGTCGACAGGCCACTCGAAAAACATTCAGTACTTC	CASESTGHSKNIQYF
TRBJ1-5	NA	TRBD1	TRBV18	TGTGCCAGCTCACCGAACCCGGGACAGGCCAATCAGCCCCAGCATTTT	CASSPNPGQANQPQHF
TRBJ2-4	NA	TRBD2	TRBV6-5	TGTGCCAGCAGGACTAGCGGGGCCAAAAACATTCAGTACTTC	CASRTSGAKNIQYF
TRBJ1-5	NA	NA	TRBV6-4	TGTGCCAGCAGTAGCGAAAGGAATCAGCCCCAGCATTTT	CASSSERNQPQHF
TRBJ1-1	NA	NA	TRBV28	TGTGCCAGCAGTGGTCGAGGACAGAATCTGAACACTGAAGCTTTCTTT	CASSGRGQNLNTEAFF
TRBJ1-2	NA	TRBD1	TRBV29-1	TGCAGCGTTGAAGGACAGGGCTTGGGGAAGGGCTACACCTTC	CSVEGQGLGKGYTF
TRBJ2-7	few	NA	TRBV19	TGTGCCAGTAGTATAGGGGCAGGATCCTACGAGCAGTACTTC	CASSIGAGSYEQYF
TRBJ1-2	NA	TRBD1	TRBV10-3	TGTGCCATCAGTGACACTAGGACAGGGCTAAAGGCGGACTATGGCTACACCTTC	CAISDTRTGLKADYGYTF
TRBJ2-7	NA	NA	TRBV18	TGTGCCAGCTCACCCGGACAGACGGGCGAGCAGTACTTC	CASSPGQTGEQYF
TRBJ1-2	NA	NA	TRBV9	TGTGCCAGCAGCGCGTCTGGCCGCGGCTACACCTTC	CASSASGRGYTF
TRBJ1-1	NA	NA	TRBV18	TGTGCCAGCTCACCACCGTCACACACTAAGAACACTGAAGCTTTCTTT	CASSPPSHTKNTEAFF
TRBJ2-7	NA	TRBD2	TRBV2	TGTGCCAGCAGACCCAAAGGACTAGCGGGGACCTACGAGCAGTACTTC	CASRPKGLAGTYEQYF
TRBJ2-7	once	TRBD1	TRBV5-1	TGCGCCAGCAGCAGAACGGTAACAGGGGAATACGAGCAGTACTTC	CASSRTVTGEYEQYF
TRBJ1-5	NA	NA	TRBV4-2	TGTGCCAGCAGCCAAGATCCAGATAGCAATCAGCCCCAGCATTTT	CASSQDPDSNQPQHF
TRBJ2-2	once	TRBD2	TRBV7-8	TGTGCCAGCAGCCCGACTAGCGGGGAAACCGGGGAGCTGTTTTTT	CASSPTSGETGELFF
TRBJ1-2	NA	NA	TRBV7-8	TGTGCCAGCAGCTTTCGGCGGAGTTACGGCTACACCTTC	CASSFRRSYGYTF
TRBJ2-5	NA	NA	TRBV10-1	TGCGCCAGCAGTGAGTCGAAAGGCGGTAGAGGTGAGACCCAGTACTTC	CASSESKGGRGETQYF
TRBJ1-4	NA	NA	TRBV5-4	TGTGCCAGCAGCTTAGGAGGGGCCGCAACTAATGAAAAACTGTTTTTT	CASSLGGAATNEKLFF
TRBJ1-5	NA	NA	TRBV28	TGTGCCAGCAGTTGGGGAGGGGCCCCAAGGAGCAATCAGCCCCAGCATTTT	CASSWGGAPRSNQPQHF
TRBJ2-3	NA	TRBD2	TRBV4-1	TGCGCCAGCAGCCAAGAGGGACTAGCGGGAGGCACAGATACGCAGTATTTT	CASSQEGLAGGTDTQYF
TRBJ2-2	NA	NA	TRBV5-1	TGCGCCAGCAGGCTGGTTGGCGGGACCGGGGAGCTGTTTTTT	CASRLVGGTGELFF
TRBJ2-1	NA	TRBD2	TRBV6-4	TGTGCCAGCAGTGAAGTAGGGCGGGAGGGCCTTGAGCAGTTCTTC	CASSEVGREGLEQFF
TRBJ1-1	once	NA	TRBV7-8	TGTGCCAGCAGCTTGGCGGGGGGAACTGGCACTGAAGCTTTCTTT	CASSLAGGTGTEAFF
TRBJ1-1	few	NA	TRBV2	TGTGCCAGCAGTGCGGGAGCTGGCACTGAAGCTTTCTTT	CASSAGAGTEAFF
TRBJ2-7	NA	NA	TRBV7-2	TGTGCCAGCAGCTCGTTGGACAGACCCTACGAGCAGTACTTC	CASSSLDRPYEQYF